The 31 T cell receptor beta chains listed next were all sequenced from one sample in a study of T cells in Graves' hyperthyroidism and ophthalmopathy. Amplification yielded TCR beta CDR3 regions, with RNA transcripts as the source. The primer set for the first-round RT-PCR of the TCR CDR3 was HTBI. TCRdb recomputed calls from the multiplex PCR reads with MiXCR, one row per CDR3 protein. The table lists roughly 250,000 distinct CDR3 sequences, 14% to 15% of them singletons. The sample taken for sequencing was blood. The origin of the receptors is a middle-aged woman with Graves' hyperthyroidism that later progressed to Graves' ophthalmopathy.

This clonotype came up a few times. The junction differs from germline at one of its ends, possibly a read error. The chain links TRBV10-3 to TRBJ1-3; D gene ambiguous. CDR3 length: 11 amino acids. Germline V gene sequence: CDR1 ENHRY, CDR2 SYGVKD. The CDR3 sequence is CAISYGDTIYF. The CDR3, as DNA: TGTGCCATCAGTTATGGAGACACCATATATTTT.

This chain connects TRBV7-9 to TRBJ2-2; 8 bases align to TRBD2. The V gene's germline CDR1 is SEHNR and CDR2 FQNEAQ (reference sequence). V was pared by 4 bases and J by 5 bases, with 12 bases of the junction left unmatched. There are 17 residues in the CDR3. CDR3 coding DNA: TGTGCCAGCAGCTCCATTCTGGCGGGAGGATGGACCGGGGAGCTGTTTTTT. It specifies CASSSILAGGWTGELFF.

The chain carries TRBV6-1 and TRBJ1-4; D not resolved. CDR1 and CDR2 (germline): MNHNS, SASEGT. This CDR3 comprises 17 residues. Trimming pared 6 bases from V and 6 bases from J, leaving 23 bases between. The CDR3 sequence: CASRPGGSGFYYEKLFF. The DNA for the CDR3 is TGTGCCAGCAGGCCCGGAGGAAGTGGATTCTACTATGAAAAACTGTTTTTT.

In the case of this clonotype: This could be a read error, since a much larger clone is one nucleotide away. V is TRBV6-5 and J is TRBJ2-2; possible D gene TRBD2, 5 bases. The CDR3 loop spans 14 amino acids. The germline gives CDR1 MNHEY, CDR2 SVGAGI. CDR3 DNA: TGTGCCAGCAGTTACTCAGAAGCCACCGGGGAGCTGTCTTTT. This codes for CASSYSEATGELSF.

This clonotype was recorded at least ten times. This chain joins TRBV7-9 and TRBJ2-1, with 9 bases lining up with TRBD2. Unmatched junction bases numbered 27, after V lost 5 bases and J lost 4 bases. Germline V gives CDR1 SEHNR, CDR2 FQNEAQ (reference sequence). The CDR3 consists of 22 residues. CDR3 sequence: CASSPNQPLPLAGPWGYNEQFF. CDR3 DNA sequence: TGTGCCAGCAGCCCCAATCAGCCCCTGCCACTAGCGGGTCCCTGGGGTTACAATGAGCAGTTCTTC.

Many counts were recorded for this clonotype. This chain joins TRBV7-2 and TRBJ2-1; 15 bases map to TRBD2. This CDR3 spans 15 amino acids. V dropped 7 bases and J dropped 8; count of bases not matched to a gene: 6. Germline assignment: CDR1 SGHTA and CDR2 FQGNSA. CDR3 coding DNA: TGTGCCAGCACCAACGGGACTAGCGGGAGGTATGAGCAGTTCTTC. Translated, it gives CASTNGTSGRYEQFF. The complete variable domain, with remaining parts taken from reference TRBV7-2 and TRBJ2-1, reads GAGVSQSPSNKVTEKGKDVELRCDPISGHTALYWYRQSLGQGLEFLIYFQGNSAPDKSGLPSDRFSAERTGGSVSTLTIQRTQQEDSAVYLCASTNGTSGRYEQFFGPGTRLTVL.

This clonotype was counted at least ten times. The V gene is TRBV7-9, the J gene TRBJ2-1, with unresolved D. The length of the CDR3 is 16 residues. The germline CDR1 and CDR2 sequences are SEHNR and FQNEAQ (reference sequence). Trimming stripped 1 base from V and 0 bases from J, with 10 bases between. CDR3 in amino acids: CASSLEIRSSYNEQFF. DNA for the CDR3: TGTGCCAGCAGCTTAGAGATCAGGAGCTCCTACAATGAGCAGTTCTTC.

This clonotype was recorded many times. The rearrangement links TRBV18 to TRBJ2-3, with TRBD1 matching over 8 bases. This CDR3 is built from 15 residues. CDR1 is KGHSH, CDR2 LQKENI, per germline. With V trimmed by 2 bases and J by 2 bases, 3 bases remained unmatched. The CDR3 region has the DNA TGTGCCAGCTCACCAGGACAGGGTGACACAGATACGCAGTATTTT. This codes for CASSPGQGDTDTQYF.

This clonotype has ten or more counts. CDR3 DNA sequence: TGCAGCGTAGTTTCCCCCAGGCTGAACTCTGGGGCCAACGTCCTGACTTTC. This translates into CSVVSPRLNSGANVLTF. This sequence joins TRBV29-1 and TRBJ2-6; D not resolved. This CDR3 has 17 residues. CDR1 and CDR2 from the germline V gene are SQVTM and ANQGSEA. V lost 6 bases to trimming and J lost 0 bases, with 18 bases between them.

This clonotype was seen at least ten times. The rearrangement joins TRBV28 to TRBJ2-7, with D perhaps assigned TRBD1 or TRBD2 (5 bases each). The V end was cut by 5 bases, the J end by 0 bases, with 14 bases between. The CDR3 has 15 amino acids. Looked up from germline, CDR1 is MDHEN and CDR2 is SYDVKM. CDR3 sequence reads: CASSHRGLLSYEQYF. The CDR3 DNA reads TGTGCCAGCAGTCACCGGGGCCTTCTCTCCTACGAGCAGTACTTC.

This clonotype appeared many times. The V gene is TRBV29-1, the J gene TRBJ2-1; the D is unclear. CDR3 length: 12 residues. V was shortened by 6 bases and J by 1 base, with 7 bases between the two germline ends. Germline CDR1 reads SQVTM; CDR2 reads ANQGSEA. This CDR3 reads CSVGLSYNEQFF. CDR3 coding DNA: TGCAGCGTCGGCCTTTCCTACAATGAGCAGTTCTTC.

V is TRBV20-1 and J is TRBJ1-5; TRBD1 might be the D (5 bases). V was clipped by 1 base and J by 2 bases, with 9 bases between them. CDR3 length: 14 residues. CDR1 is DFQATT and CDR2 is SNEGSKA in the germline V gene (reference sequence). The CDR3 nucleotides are TGCAGTGCTAGAGGAGGGACGGGCAATCAGCCCCAGCATTTT. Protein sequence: CSARGGTGNQPQHF.

Here the CDR3 reads CASSITAASHSGANVLTF. For the CDR3, the DNA is TGTGCCAGTAGTATAACGGCAGCTTCTCACTCTGGGGCCAACGTCCTGACTTTC. V gene TRBV19 combines with J gene TRBJ2-6; no firm D call. In germline, CDR1 is LNHDA, CDR2 SQIVND (reference sequence). Trimming took off 2 bases at V and 0 bases at J, with 14 bases between the two ends. CDR3 length: 18 amino acids.

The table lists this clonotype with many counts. Here the CDR3 reads CASSQVPSGRAYNEQFF. DNA for the CDR3: TGTGCCAGCAGCCAAGTCCCTAGCGGGAGGGCCTACAATGAGCAGTTCTTC. This rearrangement joins TRBV3-1 to TRBJ2-1; 12 bases match TRBD2. CDR3 length: 17 residues. The V gene's germline CDR1 is LGHDT and CDR2 YNNKEL (reference sequence). J was trimmed by 2 bases and V by 1 base; bases with no gene match: 3.

The CDR3 DNA is TGTGCCAGCACGAGAGCGGGAGGGCCCAGAGATACGCAGTATTTT. Protein product: CASTRAGGPRDTQYF. The V and J genes are TRBV9 and TRBJ2-3; 10 nucleotides line up with TRBD2. CDR1 is SGDLS and CDR2 is YYNGEE in the germline V gene. The CDR3 consists of 15 residues. Trimming took 6 bases from V and 5 from J; bases not matched to a gene: 9.

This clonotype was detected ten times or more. CDR3 residues: CASSSHPGGLRPTTNEKLFF. CDR3 coding DNA: TGTGCCAGCAGCTCTCACCCGGGGGGACTAAGACCCACAACTAATGAAAAACTGTTTTTT. This chain uses TRBV11-2 with TRBJ1-4; tentative D call: TRBD1 (5 bases). V gave up 4 bases and J gave up 0 bases, with 24 bases separating them. Germline CDR1 is SGHAT and CDR2 is FQNNGV. This CDR3 comprises 20 residues.

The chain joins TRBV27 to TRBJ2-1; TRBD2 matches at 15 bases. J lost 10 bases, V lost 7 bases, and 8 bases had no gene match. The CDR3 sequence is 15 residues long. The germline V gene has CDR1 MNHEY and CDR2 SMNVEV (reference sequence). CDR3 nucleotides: TGTGCCAGCACCTCTTGGACTAGCGGGAGGGGAGAGCAGTTCTTC. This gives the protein CASTSWTSGRGEQFF.

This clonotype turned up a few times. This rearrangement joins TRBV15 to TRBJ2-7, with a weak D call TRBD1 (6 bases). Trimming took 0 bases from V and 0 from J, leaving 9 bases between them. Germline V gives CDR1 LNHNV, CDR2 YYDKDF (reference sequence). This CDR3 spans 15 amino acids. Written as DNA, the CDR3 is TGTGCCACCAGCAGAGATTCAGGGGTCTCCTACGAGCAGTACTTC. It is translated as CATSRDSGVSYEQYF. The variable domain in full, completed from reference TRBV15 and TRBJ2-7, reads DAMVIQNPRYQVTQFGKPVTLSCSQTLNHNVMYWYQQKSSQAPKLLFHYYDKDFNNEADTPDNFQSRRPNTSFCFLDIRSPGLGDTAMYLCATSRDSGVSYEQYFGPGTRLTVT.

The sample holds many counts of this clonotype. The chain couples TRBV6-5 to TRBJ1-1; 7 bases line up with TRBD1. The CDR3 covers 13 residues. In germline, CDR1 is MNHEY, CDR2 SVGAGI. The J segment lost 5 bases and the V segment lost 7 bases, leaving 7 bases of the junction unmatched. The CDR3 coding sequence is TGTGCCAGCAAGGGACAGCCGGCAACTGAAGCTTTCTTT. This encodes CASKGQPATEAFF.

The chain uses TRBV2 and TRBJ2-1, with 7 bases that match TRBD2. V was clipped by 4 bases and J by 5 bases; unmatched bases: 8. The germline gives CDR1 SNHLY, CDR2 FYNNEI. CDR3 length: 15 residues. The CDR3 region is CASSGPGGSNNEQFF. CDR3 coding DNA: TGTGCCAGCAGTGGGCCTGGCGGGAGCAACAATGAGCAGTTCTTC.

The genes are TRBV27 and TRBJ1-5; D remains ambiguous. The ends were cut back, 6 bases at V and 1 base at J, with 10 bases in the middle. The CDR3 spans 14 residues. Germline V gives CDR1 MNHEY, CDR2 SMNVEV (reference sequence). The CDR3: CASRAQASNQPQHF. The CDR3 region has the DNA TGTGCCAGCAGGGCCCAGGCAAGCAATCAGCCCCAGCATTTT.

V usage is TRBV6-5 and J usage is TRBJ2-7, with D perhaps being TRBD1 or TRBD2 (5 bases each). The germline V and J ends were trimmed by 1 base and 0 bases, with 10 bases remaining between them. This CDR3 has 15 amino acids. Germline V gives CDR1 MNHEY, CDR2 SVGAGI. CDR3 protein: CASSYWDALSYEQYF. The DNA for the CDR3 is TGTGCCAGCAGTTACTGGGACGCCCTCTCCTACGAGCAGTACTTC.

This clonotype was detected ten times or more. The CDR3: CASSLQATSTDTQYF. DNA of the CDR3: TGCGCCAGCAGCCTGCAAGCGACTAGCACAGATACGCAGTATTTT. J is TRBJ2-3 and V is TRBV4-1; D gene uncertain. The CDR3 is made up of 15 amino acids. Trimming took 4 bases from V and 0 from J, leaving 11 bases between them. Germline CDR1 reads MGHRA; CDR2 reads YSYEKL.

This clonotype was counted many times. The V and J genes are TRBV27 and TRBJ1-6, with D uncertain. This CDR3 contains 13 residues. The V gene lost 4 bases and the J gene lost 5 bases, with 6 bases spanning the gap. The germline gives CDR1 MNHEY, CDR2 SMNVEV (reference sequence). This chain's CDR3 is CASSYDHNSPLHF. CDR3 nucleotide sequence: TGTGCCAGCAGTTATGACCATAATTCACCCCTCCACTTT.

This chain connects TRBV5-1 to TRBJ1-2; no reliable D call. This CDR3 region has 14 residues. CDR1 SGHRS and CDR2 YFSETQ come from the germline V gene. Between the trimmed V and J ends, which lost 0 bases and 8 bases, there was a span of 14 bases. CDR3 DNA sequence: TGCGCCAGCAGCTTGGCCGAGAATACGCGGGGCTACACCTTC. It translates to CASSLAENTRGYTF.

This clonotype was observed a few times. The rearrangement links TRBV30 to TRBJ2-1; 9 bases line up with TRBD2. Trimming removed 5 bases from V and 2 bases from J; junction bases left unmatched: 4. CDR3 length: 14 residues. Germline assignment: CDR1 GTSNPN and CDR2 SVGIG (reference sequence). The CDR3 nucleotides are TGTGCCTGGCTAGCGGGAAGTACCTACAATGAGCAGTTCTTC. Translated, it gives CAWLAGSTYNEQFF.

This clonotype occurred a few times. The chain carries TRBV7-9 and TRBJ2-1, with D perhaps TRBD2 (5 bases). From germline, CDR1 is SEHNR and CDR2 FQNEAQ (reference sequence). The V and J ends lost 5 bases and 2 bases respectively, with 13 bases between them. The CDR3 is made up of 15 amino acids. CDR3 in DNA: TGTGCCAGCAGCCCAAGGACTTTTACCTACAATGAGCAGTTCTTC. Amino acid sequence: CASSPRTFTYNEQFF. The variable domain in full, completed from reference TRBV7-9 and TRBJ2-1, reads DTGVSQNPRHKITKRGQNVTFRCDPISEHNRLYWYRQTLGQGPEFLTYFQNEAQLEKSRLLSDRFSAERPKGSFSTLEIQRTEQGDSAMYLCASSPRTFTYNEQFFGPGTRLTVL.

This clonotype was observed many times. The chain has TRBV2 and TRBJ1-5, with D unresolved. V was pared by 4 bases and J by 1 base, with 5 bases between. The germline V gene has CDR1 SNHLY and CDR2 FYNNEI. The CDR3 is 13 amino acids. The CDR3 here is CASSGGSNQPQHF. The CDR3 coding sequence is TGTGCCAGCAGTGGAGGGAGCAATCAGCCCCAGCATTTT. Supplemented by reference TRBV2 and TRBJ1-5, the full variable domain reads EPEVTQTPSHQVTQMGQEVILRCVPISNHLYFYWYRQILGQKVEFLVSFYNNEISEKSEIFDDQFSVERPDGSNFTLKIRSTKLEDSAMYFCASSGGSNQPQHFGDGTRLSIL.

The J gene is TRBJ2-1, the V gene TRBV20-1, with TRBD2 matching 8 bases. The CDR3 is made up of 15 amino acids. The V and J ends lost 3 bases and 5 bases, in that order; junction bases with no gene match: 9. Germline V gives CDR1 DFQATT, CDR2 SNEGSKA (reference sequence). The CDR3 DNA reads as TGCAGTGCTAGGGACGGACTAGCCCTCCACAATGAGCAGTTCTTC. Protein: CSARDGLALHNEQFF.

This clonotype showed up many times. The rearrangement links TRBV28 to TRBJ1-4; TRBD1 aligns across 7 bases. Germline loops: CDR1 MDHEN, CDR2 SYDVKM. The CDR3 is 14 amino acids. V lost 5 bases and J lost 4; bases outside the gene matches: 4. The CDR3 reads CASSQTGFNEKLFF. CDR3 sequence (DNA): TGTGCCAGCAGTCAGACAGGGTTTAATGAAAAACTGTTTTTT.

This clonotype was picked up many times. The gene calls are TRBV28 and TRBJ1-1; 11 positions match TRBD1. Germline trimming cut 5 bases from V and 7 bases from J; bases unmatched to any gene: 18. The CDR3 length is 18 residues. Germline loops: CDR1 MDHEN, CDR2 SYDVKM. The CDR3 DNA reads TGTGCCAGCAGTCCGTACCGGACAGGGGGCCGGTTACTGGGTGAAGCTTTCTTT. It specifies CASSPYRTGGRLLGEAFF.